The entry below describes one TCR beta chain. Antigen specificity is unknown. The data were obtained in a study of response to subunit inactivated influenza vaccine. General study points: The authors suggested that every seasonal influenza vaccination recruits few new T cells.

TCRdb processed the RT-PCR reads anew with MiXCR; each CDR3 protein has one entry. The sample contains 590,000 or so distinct CDR3 sequences, around 15% of which appear only once. The junction had 10 bases not matched to a gene; V was cut back by 7 bases and J by 0 bases. This CDR3 has 16 residues. The germline CDR1 and CDR2 sequences are SGHRS and YFSETQ. The sequence derives from a man in his fifties who received an inactivated influenza vaccine. The chain has TRBV5-1 and TRBJ2-1; 7 bases match TRBD1. The sample in question was PBMCs from blood, obtained 14 days before vaccination. CDR3 in DNA: TGCGCCAGCTCAGAATTGGGGACAGCCTCCTACAATGAGCAGTTCTTC. Its translation is CASSELGTASYNEQFF.